Each of the 17 T cell receptor beta chains below was sequenced from the same sample in a study of breast tumors, draining lymph nodes, adjacent tissues. Samples came from axillary lymph nodes draining the breast cancer. TCRdb used MiXCR to reprocess the multiplex PCR reads, holding one entry per CDR3 protein. The sample contains some 130,000 distinct CDR3 sequences, approximately 20% of which appear only once. The sequenced sample was axillary lymph node tissue. The receptors here all came from a female donor with breast cancer. Some clones in this sample may be carry-over from other donors' samples.

The rearrangement links TRBV7-9 to TRBJ2-2; possibly TRBD2 for D (7 bases). The germline V and J ends were trimmed by 3 bases and 4 bases, with 12 bases remaining between them. This CDR3 contains 15 residues. CDR1 is SEHNR, CDR2 FQNEAQ, per germline (reference sequence). The CDR3 DNA follows: TGTGCCAGCAGCTTTCGGGGGGCGGGCACCGGGGAGCTGTTTTTT. This translates into CASSFRGAGTGELFF.

This clonotype showed up many times. The chain joins TRBV15 to TRBJ2-2; no definite D call. The V end was cut by 3 bases, the J end by 7 bases, with 12 bases between. Per the germline V gene, CDR1 is LNHNV and CDR2 is YYDKDF (reference sequence). CDR3 length: 14 amino acids. The CDR3: CATSSVFGGGELFF. The DNA for the CDR3 is TGTGCCACCAGCAGTGTCTTCGGTGGCGGGGAGCTGTTTTTT.

Worth noting for this clonotype: This may be a read error, as it is one base from a much larger clone. It is likely a read error, because the conserved phenylalanine at the end of the CDR3 is missing. The V call is TRBV9, the J call TRBJ1-3; 7 bases are a match to TRBD1. V shed 4 bases, J shed 0 bases, and the junction held 7 bases outside the gene matches. This CDR3 has 16 amino acids. The germline gives CDR1 SGDLS, CDR2 YYNGEE. CDR3 sequence: CASSIRQGLSGNTIYL. As DNA, the CDR3 is TGTGCCAGCAGCATACGACAGGGACTCTCTGGAAACACCATATATCTT.

This clonotype was found many times. This rearrangement joins TRBV9 to TRBJ1-6; TRBD1 matches at 7 bases. V lost 3 bases, J lost 10 bases, and 7 bases stayed unmatched. Germline V gene data show CDR1 as SGDLS and CDR2 as YYNGEE. The CDR3 loop spans 14 amino acids. This CDR3 is CASSARQGGSPLHF. DNA for the CDR3: TGTGCCAGCAGCGCCAGACAGGGTGGCTCACCCCTCCACTTT.

This clonotype was recorded at least ten times. The chain recombines TRBV3-1 with TRBJ1-2, with a tentative D call TRBD1 (6 bases). With 6 bases removed from V and 4 bases from J, the gap between germline ends came to 24 bases. The CDR3 is made up of 17 amino acids. Per germline, CDR1 LGHDT and CDR2 YNNKEL (reference sequence). CDR3 region: CASSPRLGRGEIYGYTF. In DNA form, the CDR3 reads TGTGCCAGCAGTCCTCGGTTGGGCAGGGGCGAAATCTATGGCTACACCTTC.

As concerns this clonotype: A clone one base away is much larger, so this may be a read error. The V call is TRBV19, the J call TRBJ2-5; 9 nucleotides line up with TRBD1. CDR3 length equals 14 residues. The V gene's germline CDR1 is LNHDA and CDR2 SQIVND (reference sequence). CDR3 sequence (DNA): TGTGTCAGTAGTCCACAGGGGGCCCCAGAGACCCAGTACTTC. Its protein is CVSSPQGAPETQYF.

The table lists this clonotype with many counts. The V and J genes are TRBV7-9 and TRBJ2-7; D gene ambiguous. Trimming took off 5 bases at V and 0 bases at J, with 8 bases between the two ends. The germline CDR1 and CDR2 sequences are SEHNR and FQNEAQ (reference sequence). This CDR3 contains 13 residues. The CDR3 DNA follows: TGTGCCAGCAGCCGTTTAAGCTCCTACGAGCAGTACTTC. It codes for CASSRLSSYEQYF.

Note on this clonotype: A much larger clone sits a single nucleotide away, making a read error possible. The chain joins TRBV19 to TRBJ1-4, with D unresolved. Trimming left V 11 bases short and J 1 base short, with 14 bases between. The CDR3 spans 14 residues. The germline V gene encodes CDR1 LNHDA and CDR2 SQIVND (reference sequence). This CDR3 is CACTETRTNEKLFF. In DNA, the CDR3 is TGTGCCTGCACAGAGACGCGAACTAATGAAAAACTGTTTTTT.

As regards this clonotype: Likely a read error: the CDR3 ends without its conserved phenylalanine or tryptophan. The chain has TRBV6-6 and TRBJ2-2, with 8 bases that match TRBD2. The CDR3 covers 15 residues. V dropped 6 bases and J dropped 1; count of bases not matched to a gene: 4. Germline loops: CDR1 MNHNY, CDR2 SVGAGI (reference sequence). The CDR3 DNA follows: TGTGCCAGCAGCTTCCGGGGGGGGAACACCGGGGAGCTGTTTGTT. Its translation: CASSFRGGNTGELFV.

In its sample, this clonotype was seen a few times. CDR3 region: CASRLDGNTGELFF. The CDR3 nucleotides read TGTGCCAGCAGACTTGACGGGAACACCGGGGAGCTGTTTTTT. The rearrangement links TRBV6-2 or TRBV6-3 to TRBJ2-2; D unclear. Germline lookup yields CDR1 MNHEY and CDR2 SVGEGT. The V gene lost 6 bases and the J gene lost 1 base, with 9 bases spanning the gap. There are 14 residues in the CDR3.

This clonotype has at least ten counts. The chain is built from TRBV29-1 and TRBJ1-2, with D uncertain. The CDR3 extends over 10 amino acids. The V and J ends lost 4 bases and 8 bases respectively, with 8 bases between them. Germline V gene sequence: CDR1 SQVTM, CDR2 ANQGSEA. The CDR3 loop reads CSVGGIGYTF. In nucleotides, the CDR3 is TGCAGCGTTGGAGGGATCGGCTACACCTTC.

This chain uses TRBV24-1 with TRBJ1-1; D might be TRBD1 (6 bases). CDR3 size: 12 residues. V was pared by 1 base and J by 11 bases, with 10 bases between. Germline assignment: CDR1 KGHDR and CDR2 SFDVKD. In DNA form, the CDR3 reads TGTGCCACCAGTGATTTATCGGGGGCGGCTTTCTTT. Translating it yields CATSDLSGAAFF.

Comments on this clonotype: The junction departs from germline at one end; a sequencing error may be responsible. V usage is TRBV7-8 and J usage is TRBJ1-2, with D tentatively TRBD1 (6 bases). CDR1 is SGHVS, CDR2 FQNEAQ, per germline. CDR3 length equals 13 residues. The CDR3 loop is CASSADRRDGYAF. In DNA form, the CDR3 reads TGCGCCAGCAGCGCAGACAGGCGGGATGGCTACGCCTTC.

This clonotype was observed at least ten times. This chain connects TRBV9 to TRBJ1-4; D possibly corresponds to TRBD1 (5 bases). The germline V gene has CDR1 SGDLS and CDR2 YYNGEE. The CDR3 runs 18 residues. V was pared by 0 bases and J by 0 bases, with 15 bases between. In nucleotides, the CDR3 is TGTGCCAGCAGCGTAGGCACCCCAGGGTTCGCAACTAATGAAAAACTGTTTTTT. Its translation is CASSVGTPGFATNEKLFF.

There are many counts of this clonotype. The V gene is TRBV4-1, the J gene TRBJ2-2; D is unclear. The V gene lost 3 bases and the J gene lost 5 bases, with 4 bases spanning the gap. From germline, CDR1 is MGHRA and CDR2 YSYEKL. The CDR3 has 12 amino acids. The CDR3 spells CASSHVTGELFF. In DNA form, the CDR3 reads TGCGCCAGCAGCCACGTAACCGGGGAGCTGTTTTTT.

This clonotype was observed at least ten times. The chain employs TRBV6-6 and TRBJ2-7, with no clear D. V was shortened by 8 bases and J by 0 bases, with 11 bases between the two germline ends. The CDR3 length is 13 residues. CDR1 is MNHNY and CDR2 is SVGAGI in the germline V gene (reference sequence). CDR3 region: CASRRESSYEQYF. For the CDR3, the DNA is TGTGCCAGCCGAAGGGAAAGCTCCTACGAGCAGTACTTC.

This clonotype was counted a few times. This chain connects TRBV11-1 to TRBJ2-1; TRBD1 matches 8 bases. The junction had 12 bases not matched to a gene; V was cut back by 5 bases and J by 6 bases. This CDR3 is built from 16 residues. Germline CDR1 SGHAT, CDR2 FQDESV (reference sequence). Written as DNA, the CDR3 is TGTGCCAGCAGCCCATACGGGACAGGCAAGGGCAATGAGCAGTTCTTC. Encoded protein: CASSPYGTGKGNEQFF.